These 2 T cell receptor beta chains came from one sample sequenced in a study of early T cells in non-severe SARS-CoV-2 infection. A single record per CDR3 protein comes from TCRdb applying MiXCR to the 5' RACE reads. The data contain 50,000 to 60,000 distinct CDR3 sequences, around 8.5% of them singletons. The sample consisted of whole blood. The receptors come from an adult who was a healthcare worker with PCR-confirmed SARS-CoV-2 infection or an uninfected control (not recorded which).

The chain recombines TRBV7-9 with TRBJ1-6; D is possibly TRBD1 (5 bases). CDR1 and CDR2 (germline): SEHNR, FQNEAQ (reference sequence). This CDR3 comprises 15 residues. The V and J ends lost 3 bases and 8 bases respectively, with 14 bases between them. The CDR3 region is CASSLTPGGDSPLHF. The CDR3 region has the DNA TGTGCCAGCAGCTTGACACCCGGAGGGGATTCACCCCTCCACTTT.

J is TRBJ2-5 and V is TRBV7-6, with D possibly being TRBD1 (5 bases). Germline CDR1 SGHVS, CDR2 FNYEAQ. The CDR3 is 14 amino acids. Trimming left V 1 base short and J 11 bases short, with 17 bases between. This CDR3 reads CASSLGQGPPVQYF. CDR3 nucleotide sequence: TGTGCCAGCAGCTTAGGGCAGGGCCCCCCCGTTCAGTACTTC.